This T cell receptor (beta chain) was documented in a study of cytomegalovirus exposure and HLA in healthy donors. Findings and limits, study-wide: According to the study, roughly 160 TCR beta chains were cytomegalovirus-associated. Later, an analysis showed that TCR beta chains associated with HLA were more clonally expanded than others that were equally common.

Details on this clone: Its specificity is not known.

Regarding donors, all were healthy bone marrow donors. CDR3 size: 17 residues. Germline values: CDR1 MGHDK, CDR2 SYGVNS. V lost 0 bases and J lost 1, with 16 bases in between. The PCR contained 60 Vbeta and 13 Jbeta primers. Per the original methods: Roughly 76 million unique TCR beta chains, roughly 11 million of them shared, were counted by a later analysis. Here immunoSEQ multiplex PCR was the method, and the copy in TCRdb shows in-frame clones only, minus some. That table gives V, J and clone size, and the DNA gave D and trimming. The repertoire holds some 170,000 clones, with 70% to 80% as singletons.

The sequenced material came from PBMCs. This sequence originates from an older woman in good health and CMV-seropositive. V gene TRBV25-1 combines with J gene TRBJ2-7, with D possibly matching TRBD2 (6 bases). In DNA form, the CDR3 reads TGTGCCAGCAGTGAATATTACCCCGTGACTAGTTCCTACGAGCAGTACTTC. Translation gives CASSEYYPVTSSYEQYF.